The rows below give T cell receptor beta chains drawn from one sample of a study of siplizumab effects on memory and regulatory T cells. TCRdb's copy holds only in-frame clones and misses some; the assay was immunoSEQ multiplex PCR. In the table there are tens of thousands of clones, approximately 93% of which are singletons. Specimen: CD8+ T cells sorted from blood. These receptors all come from a human donor in good health. CDR3s include the opening cysteine and the closing phenylalanine or tryptophan. The order of the fields is CDR3 length, D gene, J gene, clone size, V gene, CDR3 protein, CDR3 DNA. A D gene is named only where the DNA matches it firmly. Some rows have no size entry. The others give once, few or many, or a class for an expanded clone.

14 | TRBD2 | TRBJ2-1 | . | TRBV9 | CASSATSGKNEQFF | TGTGCCAGCAGCGCCACTAGCGGGAAGAATGAGCAGTTCTTC
15 | TRBD2 | TRBJ2-5 | . | TRBV9 | CASSVGTTSGETQYF | TGTGCCAGCAGCGTCGGGACTACCTCCGGTGAGACCCAGTACTTC
16 | . | TRBJ2-1 | . | TRBV7-9 | CASSLFREGSFDEQFF | TGTGCCAGCAGCTTATTTCGAGAGGGTAGTTTCGATGAGCAGTTCTTC
15 | . | TRBJ1-1 | . | TRBV21-1 | CASTFSARAGTEAFF | TGTGCCAGCACCTTCTCAGCCCGTGCTGGGACTGAAGCTTTCTTT
13 | . | TRBJ1-2 | . | TRBV5-5 | CASSSEEVDGYTF | TGTGCCAGCAGCTCGGAAGAGGTGGACGGCTACACCTTC
19 | . | TRBJ2-3 | once | TRBV4-3 | CASSQDLSTGGEGTDTQYF | TGCGCCAGCAGCCAAGATCTAAGCACGGGTGGGGAGGGCACAGATACGCAGTATTTT
16 | . | TRBJ2-1 | . | TRBV5-1 | CASSFYRDTLVNEQFF | TGCGCCAGCAGCTTTTACCGGGACACCTTAGTCAATGAGCAGTTCTTC
13 | . | TRBJ2-2 | . | TRBV11-3 | CASSDDRTGELFF | TGTGCCAGCAGCGACGACCGCACCGGGGAGCTGTTTTTT
15 | . | TRBJ2-2 | . | TRBV6-5 | CASSYSVGEAGELFF | TGTGCCAGCAGTTACTCAGTGGGGGAGGCCGGGGAGCTGTTTTTT
17 | . | TRBJ2-1 | . | TRBV10-3 | CAISEGGEAENYNEQFF | TGTGCCATCAGTGAAGGCGGAGAGGCCGAAAATTACAATGAGCAGTTCTTC